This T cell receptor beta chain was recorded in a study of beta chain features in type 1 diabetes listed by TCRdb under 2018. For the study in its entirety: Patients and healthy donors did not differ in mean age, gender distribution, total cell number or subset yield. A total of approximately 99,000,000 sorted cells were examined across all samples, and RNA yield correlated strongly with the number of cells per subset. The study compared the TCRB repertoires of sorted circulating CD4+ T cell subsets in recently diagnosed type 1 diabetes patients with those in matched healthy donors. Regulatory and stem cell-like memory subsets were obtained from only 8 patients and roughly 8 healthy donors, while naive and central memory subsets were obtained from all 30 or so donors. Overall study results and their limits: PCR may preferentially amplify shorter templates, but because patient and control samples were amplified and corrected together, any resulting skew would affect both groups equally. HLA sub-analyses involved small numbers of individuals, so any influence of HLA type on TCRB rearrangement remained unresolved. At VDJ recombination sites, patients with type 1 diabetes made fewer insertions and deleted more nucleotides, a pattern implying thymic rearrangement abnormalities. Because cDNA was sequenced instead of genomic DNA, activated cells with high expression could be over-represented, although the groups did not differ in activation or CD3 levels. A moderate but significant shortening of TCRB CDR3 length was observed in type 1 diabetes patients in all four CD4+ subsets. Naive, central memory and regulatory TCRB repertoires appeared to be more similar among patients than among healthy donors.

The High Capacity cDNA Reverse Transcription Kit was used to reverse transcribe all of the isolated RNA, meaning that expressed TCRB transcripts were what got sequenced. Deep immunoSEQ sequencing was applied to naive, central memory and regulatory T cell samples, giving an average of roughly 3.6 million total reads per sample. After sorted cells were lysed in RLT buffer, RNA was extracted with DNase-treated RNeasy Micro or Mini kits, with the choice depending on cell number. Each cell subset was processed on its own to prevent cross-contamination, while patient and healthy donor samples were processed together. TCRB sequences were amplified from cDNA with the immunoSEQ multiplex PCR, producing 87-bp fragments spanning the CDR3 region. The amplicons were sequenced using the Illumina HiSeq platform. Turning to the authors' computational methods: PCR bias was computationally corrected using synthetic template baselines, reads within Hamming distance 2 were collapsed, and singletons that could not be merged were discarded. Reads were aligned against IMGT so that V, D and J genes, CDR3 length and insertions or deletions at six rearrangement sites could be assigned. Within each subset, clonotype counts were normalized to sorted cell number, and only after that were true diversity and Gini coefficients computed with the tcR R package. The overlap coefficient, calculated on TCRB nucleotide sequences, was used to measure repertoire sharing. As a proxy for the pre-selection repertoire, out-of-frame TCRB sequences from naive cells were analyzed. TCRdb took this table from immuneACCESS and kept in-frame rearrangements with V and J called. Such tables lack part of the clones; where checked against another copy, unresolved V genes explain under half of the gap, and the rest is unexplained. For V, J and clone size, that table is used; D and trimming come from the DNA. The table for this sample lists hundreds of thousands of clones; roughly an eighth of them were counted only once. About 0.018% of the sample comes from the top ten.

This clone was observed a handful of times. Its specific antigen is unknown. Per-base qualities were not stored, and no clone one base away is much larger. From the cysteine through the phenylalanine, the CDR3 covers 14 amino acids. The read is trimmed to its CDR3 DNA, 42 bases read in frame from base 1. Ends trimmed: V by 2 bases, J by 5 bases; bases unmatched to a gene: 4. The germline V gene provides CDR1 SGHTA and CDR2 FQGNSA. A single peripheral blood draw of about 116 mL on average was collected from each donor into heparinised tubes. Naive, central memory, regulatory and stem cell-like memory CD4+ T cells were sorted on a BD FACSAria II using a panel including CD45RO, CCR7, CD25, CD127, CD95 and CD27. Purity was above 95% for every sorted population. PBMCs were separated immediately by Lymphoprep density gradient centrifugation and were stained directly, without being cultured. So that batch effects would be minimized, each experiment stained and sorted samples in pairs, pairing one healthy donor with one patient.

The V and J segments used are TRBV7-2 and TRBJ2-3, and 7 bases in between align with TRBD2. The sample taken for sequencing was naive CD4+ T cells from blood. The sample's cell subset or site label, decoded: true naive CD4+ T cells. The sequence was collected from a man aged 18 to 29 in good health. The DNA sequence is TGTGCCAGCAGCTTATGGCGGGAGAGAGATACGCAGTATTTT. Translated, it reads CASSLWRERDTQYF.